This passage covers 28 T cell receptor beta chains from one sample sequenced in a study of OX40 agonist ivuxolimab in advanced cancers. The protocol was immunoSEQ multiplex PCR, while the TCRdb copy is restricted to in-frame clones and leaves out a portion. The table lists roughly 40,000 clones, roughly four fifths of them singletons. The sample consisted of CD4+ or CD8+ T cells sorted from blood, taken in a trial of the OX40 agonist ivuxolimab. Every receptor here comes from an adult with an advanced solid tumor such as melanoma, head and neck, liver or kidney cancer.

This sequence joins TRBV2 and TRBJ1-4, with a tentative D call TRBD1 (6 bases). V lost 6 bases to trimming and J lost 8 bases, with 16 bases between them. The V gene's germline CDR1 is SNHLY and CDR2 FYNNEI. The CDR3 totals 14 residues. CDR3 sequence (DNA): TGTGCCAGCAGCGCTGACAGGAACGGCGAAAAACTGTTTTTT. Translation gives CASSADRNGEKLFF.

The genes are TRBV28 and TRBJ1-3; D possibly corresponds to TRBD1 (5 bases). CDR3 length: 17 residues. Trimming pared 5 bases from V and 0 bases from J, leaving 17 bases between. From germline, CDR1 is MDHEN and CDR2 SYDVKM. The CDR3 is CASSPPGGSNSGNTIYF. The CDR3 DNA is TGTGCCAGCAGTCCCCCCGGGGGGTCTAACTCTGGAAACACCATATATTTT.

The rearrangement uses TRBV10-1 and TRBJ1-1; no firm D call. This CDR3 comprises 16 residues. CDR1 WNHNN and CDR2 SYGVQD come from the germline V gene (reference sequence). V lost 6 bases and J lost 3, with 20 bases in between. The CDR3, as DNA: TGCGCCAGCAGACACACCCGGATAGGGTGTGACACTGAAGCTTTCTTT. Translated, it gives CASRHTRIGCDTEAFF.

This chain connects TRBV5-1 to TRBJ2-5; D may be TRBD1 (5 bases). The closer fit of TRBJ2-7 to the DNA end suggests the J call may be wrong. The germline gives CDR1 SGHRS, CDR2 YFSETQ. The CDR3 has 13 amino acids. The CDR3 sequence: CASSSPDIYEQYF. The CDR3 nucleotides read TGCGCCAGCAGCTCCCCGGACATCTACGAGCAGTACTTC.

The DNA for the CDR3 is TGTGCCATCAGTGAGCCGTCGGGACTAGAAGCCTCCGATACGCAGTATTTT. It specifies CAISEPSGLEASDTQYF. The gene calls are TRBV10-3 and TRBJ2-3; 8 bases agree with TRBD2. The CDR3 covers 17 residues. The trim removed 2 bases at V and 6 bases at J, leaving 13 bases unmatched. Germline CDR1 ENHRY, CDR2 SYGVKD.

The rearrangement joins TRBV7-9 to TRBJ1-4, with no clear D. The CDR3 is 16 residues long. Germline loops: CDR1 SEHNR, CDR2 FQNEAQ (reference sequence). V was trimmed by 3 bases and J by 3 bases, leaving 14 bases between them. CDR3 coding DNA: TGTGCCAGCAGCTTCAGTAGGTCTTCCCCTAATGAAAAACTGTTTTTT. Its protein product is CASSFSRSSPNEKLFF.

The V and J genes are TRBV7-6 and TRBJ2-1; TRBD1 agrees at 7 bases. The CDR3 has 14 residues. The germline CDR1 and CDR2 sequences are SGHVS and FNYEAQ. Trimming cost V 7 bases and J 4 bases; bases outside gene matches: 7. The CDR3 loop reads CASTRGQAYNEQFF. DNA for the CDR3: TGTGCCAGCACCCGAGGACAGGCATACAATGAGCAGTTCTTC.

The V and J genes are TRBV4-2 and TRBJ1-3; tentatively, D is TRBD1 (6 bases). Germline V gives CDR1 LGHNA, CDR2 YNFKEQ. Trimming pared 0 bases from V and 3 bases from J, leaving 12 bases between. The CDR3 runs to 16 residues. CDR3 coding DNA: TGTGCCAGCAGCCAAGATTACAGGGTAATTGGAAACACCATATATTTT. Protein: CASSQDYRVIGNTIYF.

V usage is TRBV5-1 and J usage is TRBJ1-4; D perhaps matches TRBD1 (6 bases). The V and J ends lost 3 bases and 1 base respectively, with 16 bases between them. The CDR3 contains 17 residues. Germline V gene lookup returns CDR1 SGHRS and CDR2 YFSETQ. For the CDR3, the DNA is TGCGCCAGCAGCTCGGCTGGGGACATTAGAACTAATGAAAAACTGTTTTTT. As protein: CASSSAGDIRTNEKLFF.

The sample holds a few counts of this clone. The chain combines TRBV9 with TRBJ1-6; TRBD1 matches 10 bases. J was trimmed by 6 bases and V by 4 bases; bases with no gene match: 10. The germline V gene encodes CDR1 SGDLS and CDR2 YYNGEE. The CDR3 runs to 17 residues. The CDR3 here is CASSPGQGKMGNSPLHF. The CDR3, as DNA: TGTGCCAGCAGCCCGGGACAGGGGAAGATGGGTAATTCACCCCTCCACTTT.

The genes are TRBV28 and TRBJ2-1; 16 bases line up with TRBD2. Per germline, CDR1 MDHEN and CDR2 SYDVKM. The CDR3 runs to 19 residues. Trimming at V came to 6 bases and at J to 2 bases, leaving 10 bases not matched to a gene. The DNA of the CDR3 is TGTGCCAGCAGGTCTCCGGGACTAGCGGGAGGGCCCACCTACAATGAGCAGTTCTTC. This sequence encodes CASRSPGLAGGPTYNEQFF.

CDR3 region: CASSFGQGTYGYTF. The CDR3 bases are TGCGCCAGCAGCTTTGGACAGGGAACCTATGGCTACACCTTC. The chain employs TRBV5-1 and TRBJ1-2; 8 positions agree with TRBD1. The CDR3 is 14 amino acids. Germline V gene data show CDR1 as SGHRS and CDR2 as YFSETQ. V lost 2 bases, J lost 4 bases, and 4 bases stayed unmatched.

This clone was observed a handful of times. The gene calls are TRBV5-6 and TRBJ2-1; the match to TRBD2 covers 11 bases. Germline lookup yields CDR1 SGHDT and CDR2 YYEEEE. The CDR3 has 17 residues. V dropped 4 bases and J dropped 6; count of bases not matched to a gene: 12. CDR3 sequence (DNA): TGTGCCAGCAGCGGGAGGGGCTTAGCGGGAGGGCGCAATGAGCAGTTCTTC. Translated, it gives CASSGRGLAGGRNEQFF.

The chain has TRBV28 and TRBJ1-4; D perhaps matches TRBD1 (6 bases). Per the germline V gene, CDR1 is MDHEN and CDR2 is SYDVKM. There are 15 residues in the CDR3. Trimming shortened V by 1 base and J by 4 bases, and 10 bases separated the two germline ends. The CDR3 loop is CASSLLGGGNEKLFF. The CDR3 nucleotides read TGTGCCAGCAGTTTATTAGGGGGGGGTAATGAAAAACTGTTTTTT.

The chain is built from TRBV10-3 and TRBJ2-7, with D possibly matching TRBD1 (6 bases). CDR3 length equals 15 residues. CDR1 ENHRY and CDR2 SYGVKD come from the germline V gene. V lost 10 bases and J 2 bases, leaving 21 bases between the germline ends. The CDR3 sequence is CATTGPSGGAYEQYF. The DNA of the CDR3 is TGTGCCACGACAGGCCCCTCAGGTGGGGCCTACGAGCAGTACTTC.

This chain uses TRBV14 with TRBJ2-5; D is uncertain. V was cut by 0 bases and J by 2 bases, with 10 bases left in between. The CDR3 is 15 amino acids. Germline V CDR1 and CDR2: SGHDN, FVKESK. The CDR3 loop reads CASSQERSRQETQYF. DNA for the CDR3: TGTGCCAGCAGCCAAGAGAGGAGCAGGCAAGAGACCCAGTACTTC.

The rearrangement links TRBV19 to TRBJ2-1; 7 bases fit TRBD1. The CDR3 consists of 16 residues. The germline CDR1 and CDR2 sequences are LNHDA and SQIVND (reference sequence). V shed 7 bases, J shed 2 bases, and the junction held 11 bases outside the gene matches. CDR3 nucleotides: TGTGCCAGTAAGGGGGTTAGGACAGGACCCTACAATGAGCAGTTCTTC. This encodes CASKGVRTGPYNEQFF.

The chain joins TRBV11-3 to TRBJ2-2; D not certain. Between the trimmed V and J ends, which lost 1 base and 2 bases, there was a span of 5 bases. The germline CDR1 and CDR2 sequences are SGHNT and YENEEA. The CDR3 is 14 residues long. As DNA, the CDR3 is TGTGCCAGCAGCTTAGTGGTCAACACCGGGGAGCTGTTTTTT. Translation: CASSLVVNTGELFF.

The V and J genes are TRBV10-3 and TRBJ2-5; 8 positions agree with TRBD1. The CDR3 consists of 15 residues. CDR1 is ENHRY and CDR2 is SYGVKD in the germline V gene. Trimming at V came to 3 bases and at J to 2 bases, leaving 5 bases not matched to a gene. The CDR3 coding sequence is TGTGCCATCAGTGACCGCGGACAGGGACAAGAGACCCAGTACTTC. Its protein is CAISDRGQGQETQYF.

The chain employs TRBV5-1 and TRBJ2-1; 9 bases are shared with TRBD1. Germline V gene lookup returns CDR1 SGHRS and CDR2 YFSETQ. Trimming cost V 5 bases and J 3 bases; bases outside gene matches: 3. The CDR3 sequence is 14 residues long. The CDR3 loop reads CASSQGQGYNEQFF. CDR3 sequence (DNA): TGCGCCAGCAGTCAGGGACAGGGCTACAATGAGCAGTTCTTC.

The chain joins TRBV7-9 to TRBJ2-1; perhaps TRBD2 as D (5 bases). Germline V gene lookup returns CDR1 SEHNR and CDR2 FQNEAQ (reference sequence). This CDR3 comprises 16 residues. V was pared by 7 bases and J by 0 bases, with 16 bases between. The CDR3 loop reads CASTSLKRSSYNEQFF. The DNA for the CDR3 is TGTGCCAGCACGTCTCTCAAGCGGAGCTCCTACAATGAGCAGTTCTTC. The variable domain in full, completed from reference TRBV7-9 and TRBJ2-1, reads DTGVSQNPRHKITKRGQNVTFRCDPISEHNRLYWYRQTLGQGPEFLTYFQNEAQLEKSRLLSDRFSAERPKGSFSTLEIQRTEQGDSAMYLCASTSLKRSSYNEQFFGPGTRLTVL.

The V and J genes are TRBV7-3 and TRBJ1-1; D call uncertain. The CDR3 spans 13 residues. V lost 6 bases to trimming and J lost 0 bases, with 8 bases between them. Germline-derived CDR1 and CDR2 are SGHTA and FQGTGA. The CDR3 reads CASRLYMNTEAFF. DNA for the CDR3: TGTGCCAGCAGGTTATACATGAACACTGAAGCTTTCTTT. The variable domain in full, with the rest retrieved from reference TRBV7-3 and TRBJ1-1, is GAGVSQTPSNKVTEKGKYVELRCDPISGHTALYWYRQSLGQGPEFLIYFQGTGAADDSGLPNDRFFAVRPEGSVSTLKIQRTERGDSAVYLCASRLYMNTEAFFGQGTRLTVV.

The chain joins TRBV28 to TRBJ1-1; D not resolved. The CDR3 extends over 10 amino acids. V lost 8 bases and J lost 8, with 9 bases in between. Germline V gene sequence: CDR1 MDHEN, CDR2 SYDVKM. CDR3 in amino acids: CASYQTEAFF. In DNA form, the CDR3 reads TGTGCCAGCTATCAAACAGAAGCTTTCTTT.

The chain links TRBV6-5 to TRBJ2-1, with 8 bases lining up with TRBD2. Germline CDR1 reads MNHEY; CDR2 reads SVGAGI. V dropped 6 bases and J dropped 7; count of bases not matched to a gene: 5. The CDR3 is 13 amino acids. The CDR3 DNA reads TGTGCCAGCAGCCGGACTAGCTTTAATGAGCAGTTCTTC. Its protein is CASSRTSFNEQFF.

This chain connects TRBV6-5 to TRBJ2-7; D is perhaps TRBD2 (5 bases). V was pared by 0 bases and J by 3 bases, with 12 bases between. Germline V gives CDR1 MNHEY, CDR2 SVGAGI. CDR3 length equals 15 residues. As DNA, the CDR3 is TGTGCCAGCAGTTACTCGAGGGCCCAGAACTACGAGCAGTACTTC. The encoded protein is CASSYSRAQNYEQYF.

The rearrangement links TRBV5-1 to TRBJ1-1, with 7 bases identical to TRBD1. Germline trimming cut 3 bases from V and 1 base from J; bases unmatched to any gene: 6. This CDR3 spans 15 amino acids. Germline assignment: CDR1 SGHRS and CDR2 YFSETQ. CDR3 sequence: CASSSSGTENTEAFF. For the CDR3, the DNA is TGCGCCAGCAGCTCCTCCGGGACAGAGAACACTGAAGCTTTCTTT.

J is TRBJ2-7 and V is TRBV19, with D possibly matching TRBD1 (5 bases). Germline V lookup: CDR1 LNHDA, CDR2 SQIVND (reference sequence). CDR3 length: 14 amino acids. The ends were cut back, 6 bases at V and 2 bases at J, with 14 bases in the middle. The chain's CDR3 is CASSLRAGPYEQYF. The CDR3 region has the DNA TGTGCCAGTAGCCTCCGGGCAGGGCCCTACGAGCAGTACTTC.

The rearrangement joins TRBV15 to TRBJ2-3; D not resolved. Trimming pared 0 bases from V and 4 bases from J, leaving 11 bases between. In germline, CDR1 is LNHNV, CDR2 YYDKDF (reference sequence). The CDR3 extends over 15 amino acids. CDR3 protein: CATSRELYLADTQYF. The CDR3 DNA reads as TGTGCCACCAGCAGAGAGCTCTATTTGGCAGATACGCAGTATTTT.